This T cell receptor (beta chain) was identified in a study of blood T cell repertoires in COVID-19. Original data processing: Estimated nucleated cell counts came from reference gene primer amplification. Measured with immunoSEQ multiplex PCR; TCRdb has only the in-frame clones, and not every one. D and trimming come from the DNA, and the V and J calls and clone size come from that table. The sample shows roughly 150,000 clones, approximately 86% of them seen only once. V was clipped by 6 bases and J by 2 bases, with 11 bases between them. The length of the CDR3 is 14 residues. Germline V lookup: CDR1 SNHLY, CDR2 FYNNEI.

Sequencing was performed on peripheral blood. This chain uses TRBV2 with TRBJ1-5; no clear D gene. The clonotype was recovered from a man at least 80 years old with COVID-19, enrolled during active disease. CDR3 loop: CASSERIGNQPQHF. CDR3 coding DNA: TGTGCCAGCAGCGAGAGGATAGGCAATCAGCCCCAGCATTTT.